This passage covers 7 T cell receptor beta chains from one sample sequenced in a study of T cell responses to AZD1222 COVID-19 vaccine. This table comes from immunoSEQ multiplex PCR, and its TCRdb copy is limited to in-frame clones, with some not included. This repertoire shows approximately 74,000 clones, 70% to 90% found once; its top ten account for approximately 1.3%. The material sequenced was peripheral blood, taken 28 days after the second AZD1222 dose. Source of these receptors: an adult who received the AZD1222 COVID-19 vaccine.

This clone showed up just once. The rearrangement joins TRBV9 to TRBJ2-2; TRBD2 matches 7 bases. CDR1 and CDR2 from the germline V gene are SGDLS and YYNGEE. Losses at the gene ends were 0 bases for V and 9 bases for J; bases not matched to a gene: 2. The CDR3 is made up of 13 amino acids. CDR3 in DNA: TGTGCCAGCAGCGTAGTAAGCGGGAGGGAGCTGTTTTTT. This sequence encodes CASSVVSGRELFF.

V and J are TRBV9 and TRBJ2-1, with TRBD2 identical over 9 bases. V gave up 4 bases and J gave up 4 bases; unmatched junction bases: 12. Germline CDR1 is SGDLS and CDR2 is YYNGEE. The CDR3 length is 17 residues. The DNA for the CDR3 is TGTGCCAGCAGCACCCCGGCTAGCGGGATCCTTTACAATGAGCAGTTCTTC. It translates to CASSTPASGILYNEQFF.

The J gene is TRBJ1-1, the V gene TRBV2, with D perhaps TRBD1 (5 bases). In germline, CDR1 is SNHLY, CDR2 FYNNEI. The CDR3 covers 13 residues. Trimming left V 5 bases short and J 1 base short, with 8 bases between. CDR3 sequence reads: CASSWGENTEAFF. Here the CDR3 DNA reads TGTGCCAGCAGTTGGGGGGAGAACACTGAAGCTTTCTTT.

The chain uses TRBV5-4 and TRBJ1-1; 11 nucleotides agree with TRBD1. The CDR3 is 15 amino acids. The junction had 9 bases not matched to a gene; V was cut back by 4 bases and J by 7 bases. The germline CDR1 and CDR2 sequences are SGHNT and YYREEE (reference sequence). CDR3 in amino acids: CASSPGQGADGEAFF. CDR3 nucleotides: TGTGCCAGCAGCCCAGGACAGGGGGCGGATGGTGAAGCTTTCTTT.

The chain employs TRBV2 and TRBJ2-5; the match to TRBD2 covers 14 bases. The CDR3 loop spans 16 amino acids. Germline V lookup: CDR1 SNHLY, CDR2 FYNNEI. The V gene end was trimmed by 6 bases and the J gene end by 4 bases; junction bases not matched to a gene: 7. CDR3 nucleotide sequence: TGTGCCAGCAGCGAGGGACTAGCGGGAGTTTCAGAGACCCAGTACTTC. As protein: CASSEGLAGVSETQYF.

This sequence joins TRBV7-8 and TRBJ1-4; D might be TRBD1 (6 bases). The germline gives CDR1 SGHVS, CDR2 FQNEAQ. The CDR3 is 16 residues long. V was clipped by 5 bases and J by 8 bases, with 21 bases between them. The CDR3 DNA reads as TGTGCCAGCAGCCGGGGACCAGGGGAGGTACGGGAAAAACTGTTTTTT. Protein product: CASSRGPGEVREKLFF.

The chain couples TRBV7-9 to TRBJ2-4; D might be TRBD2 (5 bases). The CDR3 extends over 16 amino acids. V gave up 3 bases and J gave up 1 base, with 13 bases separating them. Germline CDR1 SEHNR, CDR2 FQNEAQ (reference sequence). CDR3 protein: CASSLPTGGAKNIQYF. The CDR3 nucleotides are TGTGCCAGCAGCTTGCCGACCGGCGGGGCCAAAAACATTCAGTACTTC.